A selection of T cell receptor beta chains follows, all from one sample in a study of radiation and T cells in renal cell carcinoma. Here immunoSEQ multiplex PCR was the method, and the copy in TCRdb shows in-frame clones only, minus some. This table has 80,000 or so clones, about 89% appearing once. Here the sequenced sample was blood, taken from a patient whose treatment included radiotherapy and nephrectomy. These receptors were collected from a woman in her 70s with renal cell carcinoma. The CDR3 runs from the conserved cysteine through the conserved F or W. D genes are given only for firm matches. Clone size, where shown, is once, few, many, or a class for clones that have expanded.

TRBJ2-5 TRBV11-3 TRBD2 - TGTGCCAGCAGCTTAGCAGCGGGGGTAAAGACCCAGTACTTC CASSLAAGVKTQYF
TRBJ2-7 TRBV20-1 - - TGCAGTGCTAGCGACTACGAGCAGTACTTC CSASDYEQYF
TRBJ2-3 TRBV13 TRBD2 - TGTGCCAGCAGCTCCCAACTAGCGGGGGGGCAGGGGGATACGCAGTATTTT CASSSQLAGGQGDTQYF
TRBJ2-6 TRBV5-1 - - TGCGCCAGCAGCTTGGGATCACGCTCTGGGGCCAACGTCCTGACTTTC CASSLGSRSGANVLTF
TRBJ2-5 TRBV5-1 TRBD2 - TGCGCCAGCAGCTTGGCACTAGCGGGGGGGCAGTTGGAGACCCAGTACTTC CASSLALAGGQLETQYF
TRBJ1-5 TRBV7-8 - - TGTGCCAGCAGCTTAGGGCATAGGGAACAGCCCCAGCATTTT CASSLGHREQPQHF
TRBJ2-3 TRBV4-1 - - TGCGCCAGCAGCCAAGTGGGGGGGGGCCGTAACACAGATACGCAGTATTTT CASSQVGGGRNTDTQYF
TRBJ2-4 TRBV5-6 TRBD1 - TGTGCCAGCAGCATTCGGACAGGATCCAGGGTAGCCAAAAACATTCAGTACTTC CASSIRTGSRVAKNIQYF
TRBJ1-1 TRBV5-6 - - TGTGCCAGCAGCTTGGGTGATGCCGGGGCTTTCTTT CASSLGDAGAFF
TRBJ1-6 TRBV5-1 - once TGCGCCAGCAGCTTAACCGGGGCCTATAATTCACCCCTCCACTTT CASSLTGAYNSPLHF
TRBJ2-3 TRBV9 TRBD2 - TGTGCCAGCAGCGTAAGAGGGACTAGCAGCACAGATACGCAGTATTTT CASSVRGTSSTDTQYF
TRBJ1-2 TRBV6-1 TRBD1 - TGTGCCAGCAGTGACAAGAGAACGGACAGGGCCTATGGCTACACCTTC CASSDKRTDRAYGYTF
TRBJ1-4 TRBV15 - - TGTGCCACCAGCAGAGTCCGGACTGCAACTAATGAAAAACTGTTTTTT CATSRVRTATNEKLFF
TRBJ2-1 TRBV6-5 - - TGTGCCAGCAGTTACTCGGGGCAGGGACGGGGTAATGAGCAGTTCTTC CASSYSGQGRGNEQFF
TRBJ2-1 TRBV9 - once TGTGCCAGCAGCGTAGACGGGGTCGGCTCCTACAATGAGCAGTTCTTC CASSVDGVGSYNEQFF
TRBJ2-1 TRBV19 - once TGTGCCAGTAGTAGGGCAGTTCTAACCCGTGAGCAGTTCTTC CASSRAVLTREQFF
TRBJ1-4 TRBV28 - - TGTGCCAGCAGTTTAGCGGCGATCCTTGGTGAGAAACTGTTTTTT CASSLAAILGEKLFF
TRBJ2-1 TRBV18 - - TGTGCCAGCTCACGTGACAGCTCTGAGCAGTTCTTC CASSRDSSEQFF
TRBJ2-6 TRBV5-4 - - TGTGCCAGCAGCTTGGCCCCCACTGTGGCCAACGTCCTGACTTTC CASSLAPTVANVLTF
TRBJ1-1 TRBV5-1 - - TGCGCCAGCAGCTCGGGCGGGGGCACTGAAGCTTTCTTT CASSSGGGTEAFF
TRBJ1-3 TRBV5-1 - - TGCGCCAGCAGCTTGGGGACAGCTGGAAACACCATATATTTT CASSLGTAGNTIYF
TRBJ1-2 TRBV13 - - TGTGCCAGCAGCTTACGGGTCGGGGGCTATGGCTACACCTTC CASSLRVGGYGYTF
TRBJ2-2 TRBV30 - - TGTGCCTGGAGGACATCTTCGAACACCGGGGAGCTGTTTTTT CAWRTSSNTGELFF
TRBJ2-3 TRBV27 - - TGTGCCAGCAGTTTATATGAGGGGGTGGGTACAGATACGCAGTATTTT CASSLYEGVGTDTQYF
TRBJ2-3 TRBV9 - - TGTGCCAGCAGCGTAGCTAGCGATGGGACGCAGTATTTT CASSVASDGTQYF
TRBJ1-1 TRBV30 - - TGTGCCTACCACAGAGCTCCGAACACTGAAGCTTTCTTT CAYHRAPNTEAFF
TRBJ2-5 TRBV4-3 TRBD1 - TGCGCCAGCAGCCAACGGGGCGGACAGGTCCAGTACTTC CASSQRGGQVQYF
TRBJ1-3 TRBV5-1 TRBD1 - TGCGCCAGCAGCATCCGGACAGGGAGCTCTGGAAACACCATATATTTT CASSIRTGSSGNTIYF
TRBJ2-1 TRBV2 TRBD2 once TGTGCCAGCAGTCTGGCTAGCGGGGGTCTTGATGAGCAGTTCTTC CASSLASGGLDEQFF
TRBJ2-5 TRBV30 - - TGTGCCTGGAGTGCAGGGACTCGCCAAGAGACCCAGTACTTC CAWSAGTRQETQYF
TRBJ1-5 TRBV18 - - TGTGCCAGCTCACCACTGTCCAGGGCCAGCAATCAGCCCCAGCATTTT CASSPLSRASNQPQHF
TRBJ1-2 TRBV5-2 - once TGTGCCAGCAAAACCGAGGAGAGTACGAAGACCTATGGCTACACCTTC CASKTEESTKTYGYTF
TRBJ2-2 TRBV7-2 - - TGTGCCAGCAGCTTAACAATGGGGGACACCGGGGAGCTGTTTTTT CASSLTMGDTGELFF
TRBJ2-7 TRBV7-2 - - TGTGCCAGCAGCGCGGGATGGGCGGGGCTGGGCGAGCAGTACTTC CASSAGWAGLGEQYF
TRBJ2-7 TRBV7-2 - - TGTGCCAGCAGCCCCGCCCGAGGCCTGGGGCAGTACTTC CASSPARGLGQYF
TRBJ1-5 TRBV30 - - TGTGCTTGGGCCGGTGGTAACAATCAGCCCCAGCATTTT CAWAGGNNQPQHF
TRBJ2-7 TRBV4-1 TRBD2 few TGCGCCAGCAGCCAAGGCCTCAGCGGGGGGGCCTACGAGCAGTACTTC CASSQGLSGGAYEQYF
TRBJ1-1 TRBV4-3 TRBD1 - TGCGCCAGCAGCCCACGGACAGGGTCGAACACTGAAGCTTTCTTT CASSPRTGSNTEAFF
TRBJ1-5 TRBV7-8 - - TGTGCCAGCAGCTATACAGAGAGCAATCAGCCCCAGCATTTT CASSYTESNQPQHF
TRBJ1-4 TRBV7-9 TRBD1 - TGTGCCAGCAGCTTAGCCGGACAGGGGTATGAAAAACTGTTTTTT CASSLAGQGYEKLFF
TRBJ2-1 TRBV6-5 - - TGTGCCAGCAGGGCAAGGGGTCATGAGCAGTTCTTC CASRARGHEQFF
TRBJ2-7 TRBV18 TRBD1 - TGTGCCAGCTCACCACTGACAGGGATCGACGAGCAGTACTTC CASSPLTGIDEQYF
TRBJ1-6 TRBV7-2 - - TGTGCCAGCAGCTTAGGGGCTGGGTATAATTCACCCCTCCACTTT CASSLGAGYNSPLHF
TRBJ2-2 TRBV19 - once TGTGCCAGTAGCTCGACCGGGACTCTCACCGGGGAGCTGTTTTTT CASSSTGTLTGELFF